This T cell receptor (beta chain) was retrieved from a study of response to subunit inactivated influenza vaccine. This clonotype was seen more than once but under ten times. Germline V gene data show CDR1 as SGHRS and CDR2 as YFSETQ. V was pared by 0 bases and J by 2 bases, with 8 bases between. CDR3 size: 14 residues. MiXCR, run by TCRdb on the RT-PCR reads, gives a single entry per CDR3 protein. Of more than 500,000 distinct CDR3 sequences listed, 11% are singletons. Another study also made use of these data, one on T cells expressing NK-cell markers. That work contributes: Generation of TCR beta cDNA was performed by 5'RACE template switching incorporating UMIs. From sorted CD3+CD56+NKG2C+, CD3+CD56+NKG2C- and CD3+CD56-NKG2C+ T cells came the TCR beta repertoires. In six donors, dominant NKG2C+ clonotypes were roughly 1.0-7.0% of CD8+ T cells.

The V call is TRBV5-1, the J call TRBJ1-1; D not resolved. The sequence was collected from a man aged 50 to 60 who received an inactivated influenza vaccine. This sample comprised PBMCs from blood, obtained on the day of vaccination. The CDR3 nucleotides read TGCGCCAGCAGCTTGGGGGATATCAACACTGAAGCTTTCTTT. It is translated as CASSLGDINTEAFF. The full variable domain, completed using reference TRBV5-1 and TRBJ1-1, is KAGVTQTPRYLIKTRGQQVTLSCSPISGHRSVSWYQQTPGQGLQFLFEYFSETQRNKGNFPGRFSGRQFSNSRSEMNVSTLELGDSALYLCASSLGDINTEAFFGQGTRLTVV.